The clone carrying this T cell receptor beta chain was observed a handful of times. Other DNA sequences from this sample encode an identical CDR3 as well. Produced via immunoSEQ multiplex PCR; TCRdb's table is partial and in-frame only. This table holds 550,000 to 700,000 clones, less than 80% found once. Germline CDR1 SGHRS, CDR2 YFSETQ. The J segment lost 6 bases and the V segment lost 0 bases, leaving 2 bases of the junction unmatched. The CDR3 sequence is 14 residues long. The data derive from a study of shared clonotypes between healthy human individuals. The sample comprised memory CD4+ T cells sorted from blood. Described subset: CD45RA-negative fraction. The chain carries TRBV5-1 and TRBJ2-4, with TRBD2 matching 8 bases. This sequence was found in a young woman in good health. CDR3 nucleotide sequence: TGCGCCAGCAGCTTGGGCACTAGCGGAAACATTCAGTACTTC. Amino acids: CASSLGTSGNIQYF.